Listed below are T cell receptor beta chains from one sample, sequenced in a study of cytomegalovirus exposure and HLA in healthy donors. Sequencing used immunoSEQ multiplex PCR; TCRdb keeps in-frame clones, though not all of them. Of more than 110,000 clones detected, about 79% appear once; the ten largest clones hold about 2.8%. The sequencing sample was made of PBMCs. All receptors come from a male donor in good health and CMV-seronegative. CDR3s include the opening cysteine and the closing phenylalanine or tryptophan. D genes are given only for firm matches. Rows may omit the clone size; those that give it use once, few, many or a size class.

TRBV28	TRBJ1-5	.	.	TGTGCCAGCAGTTTAAGTTCCGGTTATAGCAATCAGCCCCAGCATTTT	CASSLSSGYSNQPQHF
TRBV5-4	TRBJ2-1	TRBD1	once	TGTGCCAGCAGCTTACCCGGCGGACAGGACTACAATGAGCAGTTCTTC	CASSLPGGQDYNEQFF
TRBV27	TRBJ1-1	.	few	TGTGCCAGCAGATTGGGTGGCAGGGGTATCGTGAACACTGAAGCTTTCTTT	CASRLGGRGIVNTEAFF
TRBV10-1	TRBJ2-1	TRBD2	.	TGCGCCAGCAGCACCTCGGGACTAGCGGGAAGCAATGAGCAGTTCTTC	CASSTSGLAGSNEQFF
TRBV7-8	TRBJ2-1	.	.	TGTGCCAGCAGCCAGGAGGCTGGGATCAATGAGCAGTTCTTC	CASSQEAGINEQFF
TRBV28	TRBJ1-4	.	.	TGTGCCAGCAGTGGTGGAACGGACTCCTTGGGAAAACTGTTTTTT	CASSGGTDSLGKLFF
TRBV7-9	TRBJ2-2	TRBD1	once	TGTGCCAGCAGCGCCGGGCCGGGACAGGACACCGGGGAGCTGTTTTTT	CASSAGPGQDTGELFF
TRBV9	TRBJ2-3	TRBD2	once	TGTGCCAGCAGCGCCTCAACTAGCGGGAGCGCAGATACGCAGTATTTT	CASSASTSGSADTQYF
TRBV30	TRBJ1-4	TRBD1	.	TGTGCCTGGAGTGCCGGGACAGGGCATGAAAAACTGTTTTTT	CAWSAGTGHEKLFF
TRBV25-1	TRBJ1-4	TRBD1	.	TGTGCCCGCAGTGAATTTCGGACAGGGGTGAGGGAAAAACTGTTTTTT	CARSEFRTGVREKLFF
TRBV7-8	TRBJ2-5	TRBD2	.	TGTGCCAGCAGCTCCCTGGCGGGGGGTCGACAAGAGACCCAGTACTTC	CASSSLAGGRQETQYF
TRBV19	TRBJ1-1	.	.	TGTGCCAGTAGTTCGACAGTGCCTGTGAACACTGAAGCTTTCTTT	CASSSTVPVNTEAFF
TRBV2	TRBJ1-2	TRBD1	once	TGTGCCAGCAGTGCAGACAGGGCAAGAGGCTACACCTTC	CASSADRARGYTF
TRBV5-4	TRBJ2-5	TRBD2	.	TGTGCCAGCAGCGCGCCTAGCGGGACCCTGCGGGAGACCCAGTACTTC	CASSAPSGTLRETQYF
TRBV7-9	TRBJ2-3	TRBD2	few	TGTGCCAGCAGCCTCAGCGGGGCCCCGAGCACAGATACGCAGTATTTT	CASSLSGAPSTDTQYF
TRBV5-1	TRBJ2-2	.	.	TGCGCCAGCAGCTTGGTCCTGGGGCCCCCTGGGACCGGGGAGCTGTTTTTT	CASSLVLGPPGTGELFF
TRBV19	TRBJ2-1	TRBD2	few	TGTGCCAGTAGTATAGGTAGCGGGTTCGTTGAGCAGTTCTTC	CASSIGSGFVEQFF
TRBV11-2	TRBJ2-7	TRBD1	.	TGTGCCAGCAGCTTATCCGGGACAGAGAGCTCCTACGAGCAGTACTTC	CASSLSGTESSYEQYF
TRBV5-1	TRBJ2-1	TRBD2	.	TGCGCCACCACTCCGGGACTAGCGACGGATGAGCAGTTCTTC	CATTPGLATDEQFF
TRBV30	TRBJ2-1	TRBD1	.	TGTGCCTGGAGTGTAGGGCAGGGGGACAATGAGCAGTTCTTC	CAWSVGQGDNEQFF
TRBV2	TRBJ1-4	.	once	TGTGCCAGCACTAAATCCCAGGGACTCAGGACGAATGAAAAACTGTTTTTT	CASTKSQGLRTNEKLFF
TRBV7-9	TRBJ2-3	.	once	TGTGCCAGCAGCTTCGGTACAGATACGCAGTATTTT	CASSFGTDTQYF
TRBV19	TRBJ1-2	.	.	TGTGCCAGTAGTCTCGGAGGGAACTACTATGGCTACACCTTC	CASSLGGNYYGYTF
TRBV29-1	TRBJ2-2	.	few	TGCAGCGTTGTGAGGGGGGGGGCTTTCGGGGAGCTGTTTTTT	CSVVRGGAFGELFF
TRBV5-6	TRBJ1-6	TRBD1	once	TGTGCCAGCAGCCAAGAAGCGGGGACAGGTAACATTCGTGATTCACCCCTCCACTTT	CASSQEAGTGNIRDSPLHF
TRBV5-1	TRBJ2-7	TRBD2	.	TGCGCCAGCAGCCTACGGACTAGCGGACCCTACGAGCAGTACTTC	CASSLRTSGPYEQYF
TRBV30	TRBJ1-6	TRBD1	.	TGTGCCTGGGAACGGGACAGGTATTCACCCCTCCACTTT	CAWERDRYSPLHF
TRBV5-1	TRBJ1-1	.	few	TGCGCCAGCAGCGCGTCGGGGGGGTTCGGTATCAACACTGAAGCTTTCTTT	CASSASGGFGINTEAFF
TRBV7-9	TRBJ2-1	.	.	TGTGCCAGCAGCTTAGCGTCGACTAAGACCTACAATGAGCAGTTCTTC	CASSLASTKTYNEQFF
TRBV30	TRBJ2-7	TRBD1	.	TGTGCCTGGAGTGTGACAGGGGTTAACTACGAGCAGTACTTC	CAWSVTGVNYEQYF
TRBV7-3	TRBJ2-7	.	.	TGTGCCAGCAGTATGGGGAGTCCCTACGAGCAGTACTTC	CASSMGSPYEQYF
TRBV7-6	TRBJ1-2	.	.	TGTGCCAGCAGCTTGGACAGTAACTATGGCTACACCTTC	CASSLDSNYGYTF
TRBV28	TRBJ2-7	.	once	TGTGCCAGCAGCTTTTACTACGAGCAGTACTTC	CASSFYYEQYF
TRBV7-2	TRBJ2-7	.	.	TGTGCCAGCAGCCTGGGCTACGGCTCCTACGAGCAGTACTTC	CASSLGYGSYEQYF
TRBV14	TRBJ2-2	TRBD2	.	TGTGCCAGCAGCCAAGTTGTGACTAGCAACACCGGGGAGCTGTTTTTT	CASSQVVTSNTGELFF
TRBV5-6	TRBJ2-7	.	.	TGTGCCAGCAGCTTGTGGGGCTACGAGCAGTACTTC	CASSLWGYEQYF
TRBV2	TRBJ1-1	TRBD1	.	TGTGCCAGCAGTCCAACAGGGGGCAACACTGAAGCTTTCTTT	CASSPTGGNTEAFF
TRBV18	TRBJ2-7	.	once	TGTGCCAGCTCACCACGGGGCTCGGTCTACGAGCAGTACTTC	CASSPRGSVYEQYF
TRBV4-1	TRBJ1-1	.	.	TGCGCCAGCAGCCACTATGGGGGCCCGAACACTGAAGCTTTCTTT	CASSHYGGPNTEAFF
TRBV9	TRBJ2-1	.	.	TGTGCCAGCAGCGTGTGGGGGCCCAATGAGCAGTTCTTC	CASSVWGPNEQFF
TRBV9	TRBJ2-1	.	.	TGTGCCAGCAGCGTAGCTCCCGGTGGGACAAGGCCGTCCGCTGAGCAGTTCTTC	CASSVAPGGTRPSAEQFF
TRBV2	TRBJ1-5	.	few	TGTGCCAGCAGAGCAGGGAATGGCAATCAGCCCCAGCATTTT	CASRAGNGNQPQHF
TRBV7-6	TRBJ2-7	.	.	TGTGCCAGCAGCCCTATACAGGGAAACCTCTACGAGCAGTACTTC	CASSPIQGNLYEQYF
TRBV7-2	TRBJ2-3	.	.	TGTGCCAGCAGCTTAGATCCCGGGGAGACAGATACGCAGTATTTT	CASSLDPGETDTQYF
TRBV6-6	TRBJ2-1	TRBD2	.	TGTGCCAGCAGGCTAGCGGTTGAGCAGTTCTTC	CASRLAVEQFF
TRBV19	TRBJ2-5	.	.	TGTGCCAGTAGTAGGGGCAAGCAGGAGACCCAGTACTTC	CASSRGKQETQYF
TRBV30	TRBJ1-2	.	.	TGTGCCTGGAGTGTTGGGCGTCAGGGTAGCTACACCTTC	CAWSVGRQGSYTF
TRBV13	TRBJ2-3	.	.	TGTGCCAGCAGCTTAATGGGCGAAACTAGCACAGATACGCAGTATTTT	CASSLMGETSTDTQYF
TRBV15	TRBJ1-5	.	.	TGTGCCACCAGCAGAGATCGGGGGATAGGGGTAGTTCAGCCCCAGCATTTT	CATSRDRGIGVVQPQHF
TRBV7-6	TRBJ2-7	TRBD1	.	TGTGCCAGCAGCTTATTGGTACTGCCCGGGGACAGGGGCCCCACCTACGAGCAGTACTTC	CASSLLVLPGDRGPTYEQYF
TRBV5-6	TRBJ1-5	.	.	TGTGCCAGCAGCTTGGCCTTTAACTTAAATCAGCCCCAGCATTTT	CASSLAFNLNQPQHF
TRBV29-1	TRBJ1-2	TRBD1	few	TGCAGCGTCGGACAGGACCAGTTGAAGGGCTACACCTTC	CSVGQDQLKGYTF
TRBV9	TRBJ2-7	.	.	TGTGCCAGCAGCGTATCGGGACATTTCGGCCGCGAGCAGTACTTC	CASSVSGHFGREQYF
TRBV2	TRBJ1-5	TRBD1	.	TGTGCCAGCAGAGGGACAGGGGGAGGCAATCAGCCCCAGCATTTT	CASRGTGGGNQPQHF